The clone carrying this T cell receptor beta chain was counted ten times or more. This entry is derived from a study of low-dose radiotherapy and immunotherapy resistance in tumors. Study at large: Cohort 2, a group dosed every two weeks at 1 Gy per fraction, received 13 Gy in total over 26 weeks.

Time point given: after trial treatment. Treatment reported: LDRT plus nivolumab, ipilimumab, low-dose cyclophosphamide and aspirin (RACIN trial). The V gene's germline CDR1 is LNHDA and CDR2 SQIVND (reference sequence). V lost 3 bases and J lost 6, with 9 bases in between. The CDR3 extends over 13 amino acids. Both TCRalpha and TCRbeta chains were reverse transcribed with V-gene-specific primers. TCR amplification used 20 PCR cycles, a constant-region primer and a V-primer adapter. In TCRdb, the reads were re-called with MiXCR into one record per CDR3 protein. The sample has 100,000 or so distinct CDR3 sequences; 20% to 25% are singletons.

The sample consisted of PBMCs, taken after low-dose radiotherapy plus immunotherapy. The source is a male donor with prostate cancer. V is TRBV19 and J is TRBJ1-5; unclear D gene. Here the CDR3 reads CASSIAGPQPQHF. The CDR3 DNA follows: TGTGCCAGTAGTATCGCGGGTCCTCAGCCCCAGCATTTT.